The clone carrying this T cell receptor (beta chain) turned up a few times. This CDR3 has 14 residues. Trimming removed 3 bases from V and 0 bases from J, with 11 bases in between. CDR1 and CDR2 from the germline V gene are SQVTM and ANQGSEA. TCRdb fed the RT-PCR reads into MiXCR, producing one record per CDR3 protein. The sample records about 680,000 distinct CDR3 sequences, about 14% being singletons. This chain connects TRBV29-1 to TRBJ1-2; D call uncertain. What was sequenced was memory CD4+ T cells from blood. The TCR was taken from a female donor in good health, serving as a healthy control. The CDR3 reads CSVDVASTNYGYTF. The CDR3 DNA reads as TGCAGCGTTGATGTTGCCAGTACTAACTATGGCTACACCTTC.